The sequence of this TCR beta chain was determined in a study of blood T cell repertoires in COVID-19. Whole-study context: COVID-19 samples collected from the United States, Italy and Spain covered acute and convalescent phases. The cDNA or gDNA used as material had been derived from T cells, B-cell-depleted T cells, or PBMCs.

In the authors' methods: For nucleated cells, counts were estimated from reference gene primer amplification. TCRdb's table, derived via immunoSEQ multiplex PCR, lists solely in-frame clones and lacks some. The V and J calls and clone size were taken over from that table, and D and trimming were inferred from the DNA. The table shows under 55,000 clones, with around 79% occurring only once. Germline loops: CDR1 MNHEY, CDR2 SMNVEV (reference sequence). With 2 bases removed from V and 0 bases from J, the gap between germline ends came to 10 bases. CDR3 length: 15 amino acids. This clone was observed a handful of times.

This receptor was identified in a man between 65 and 85 years old with acute or convalescent COVID-19. Sequenced sample: peripheral blood. This chain links TRBV27 with TRBJ1-2; no reliable D call. Written as DNA, the CDR3 is TGTGCCAGCAGTTTAAAAGGAGACGCTAACTATGGCTACACCTTC. Protein product: CASSLKGDANYGYTF.